Following are 16 T cell receptor beta chains from one sample sequenced in a study of T cell repertoires in cytomegalovirus infection. Their target antigens are unknown. TCRdb passed the reads through MiXCR, listing each CDR3 protein once. This sample carries around 360,000 distinct CDR3 sequences, about 34% of them seen once, and the ten largest clones take roughly 13%. The sample in question was cultured PBMCs, obtained from culture after CMV antigen stimulation. These receptors were obtained from a human donor in good health (CMV status not recorded). Some clones in this sample may be carry-over from other donors' samples.

The V gene is TRBV2, the J gene TRBJ2-3; perhaps D is TRBD1 or TRBD2 (5 bases each). The germline V and J ends were trimmed by 4 bases and 3 bases, with 8 bases remaining between them. Germline CDR1 SNHLY, CDR2 FYNNEI. This CDR3 region has 13 residues. CDR3 in amino acids: CASSGGKTDTQYF. CDR3 sequence (DNA): TGTGCCAGCAGTGGGGGGAAGACAGATACGCAGTATTTT.

The table lists this clonotype with a few counts. CDR3 residues: CATSDASLGLSTDTQYF. The CDR3 coding sequence is TGTGCCACCAGTGACGCAAGCCTAGGACTCAGCACAGATACGCAGTATTTT. The V gene is TRBV24-1, the J gene TRBJ2-3; maybe TRBD2 (5 bases). This CDR3 region has 17 residues. V lost 4 bases, J lost 0 bases, and 16 bases lay in between. Germline-derived CDR1 and CDR2 are KGHDR and SFDVKD.

This sequence joins TRBV7-2 and TRBJ2-1; the D is unclear. The CDR3 extends over 13 amino acids. Trimming shortened V by 5 bases and J by 6 bases, and 11 bases separated the two germline ends. The V gene's germline CDR1 is SGHTA and CDR2 FQGNSA. For the CDR3, the DNA is TGTGCCAGCAGCACGTCATACATCAATGAGCAGTTCTTC. Protein product: CASSTSYINEQFF.

The chain uses TRBV19 and TRBJ2-2; 12 bases map to TRBD2. This CDR3 is 16 amino acids long. Germline CDR1 reads LNHDA; CDR2 reads SQIVND (reference sequence). The ends lost 6 bases at V and 5 bases at J; junction bases unmatched: 7. Written as DNA, the CDR3 is TGTGCCAGTAGGACCGGACTAGCGGGAAATACCGGGGAGCTGTTTTTT. Protein product: CASRTGLAGNTGELFF.

V and J are TRBV6-1 and TRBJ1-1; no clear D gene. Germline V gives CDR1 MNHNS, CDR2 SASEGT. Trimming shortened V by 6 bases and J by 3 bases, and 20 bases separated the two germline ends. The CDR3 sequence is 16 residues long. The CDR3 bases are TGTGCCAGCAGCGCCGGGAGAACCTCGGCGGACACTGAAGCTTTCTTT. It encodes CASSAGRTSADTEAFF.

This clonotype is judged medium-sized. This rearrangement joins TRBV7-2 to TRBJ1-2, with D perhaps TRBD1 (5 bases). V dropped 0 bases and J dropped 5 bases, with 10 bases sitting between them. This CDR3 has 14 residues. The germline CDR1 and CDR2 sequences are SGHTA and FQGNSA. The CDR3: CASSLAGTDYGYTF. The CDR3 DNA sequence: TGTGCCAGCAGCTTAGCCGGGACGGATTATGGCTACACCTTC.

This clonotype was counted a few times. The CDR3 nucleotides read TGTGCCAGCAGCGGACGGACTAGCGAGAGCACGAATACGCAGTATTTT. Translating gives CASSGRTSESTNTQYF. This chain joins TRBV7-9 and TRBJ2-3; 9 bases fit TRBD2. Germline V gene data show CDR1 as SEHNR and CDR2 as FQNEAQ (reference sequence). The CDR3 runs to 16 residues. V trimming: 5 bases; J trimming: 7 bases; junction bases outside the gene matches: 13.

This clonotype appeared many times. This chain links TRBV6-1 with TRBJ2-1; 11 nucleotides match TRBD2. J lost 10 bases, V lost 5 bases, and 13 bases had no gene match. Germline loops: CDR1 MNHNS, CDR2 SASEGT. CDR3 size: 16 residues. Here the CDR3 reads CASSPSTSGIPWEQFF. The CDR3 region has the DNA TGTGCCAGCAGTCCGTCGACTAGCGGGATACCCTGGGAGCAGTTCTTC.

The chain uses TRBV7-2 and TRBJ2-5; the D is unclear. Germline CDR1 reads SGHTA; CDR2 reads FQGNSA. V was shortened by 4 bases and J by 4 bases, with 10 bases between the two germline ends. The CDR3 spans 13 residues. CDR3 sequence (DNA): TGTGCCAGCAGCTCTCCGGGTCGAGAGACCCAGTACTTC. Protein: CASSSPGRETQYF.

This clonotype occurred a few times. The rearrangement joins TRBV4-3 to TRBJ1-1; D is unclear. CDR3 length: 16 amino acids. V was trimmed by 5 bases and J by 1 base, leaving 17 bases between them. Germline V gene lookup returns CDR1 LGHNA and CDR2 YSLEER. The CDR3 is CASSKALSRENTEAFF. The CDR3 DNA reads as TGCGCCAGCAGCAAGGCCCTATCACGGGAGAACACTGAAGCTTTCTTT.

V gene TRBV7-2 combines with J gene TRBJ2-7; 10 nucleotides line up with TRBD1. This CDR3 has 13 amino acids. Germline V gene data show CDR1 as SGHTA and CDR2 as FQGNSA. V shed 5 bases and J 7 bases; nucleotides not matched to a gene: 5. Here the CDR3 reads CASSVDRGREQYV. The CDR3 region has the DNA TGTGCCAGCAGCGTAGACAGGGGGCGGGAGCAGTACGTC.

The CDR3 region is CATSDRTRLNQPQHF. Here the CDR3 DNA reads TGTGCCACCAGTGATCGCACACGGCTCAATCAGCCCCAGCATTTT. J is TRBJ1-5 and V is TRBV24-1; no reliable D call. This CDR3 spans 15 amino acids. Germline V gene sequence: CDR1 KGHDR, CDR2 SFDVKD. V was clipped by 3 bases and J by 3 bases, with 11 bases between them.

This chain joins TRBV7-2 and TRBJ1-2, with a tentative D call TRBD1 (6 bases). Trimming cost V 4 bases and J 5 bases, with 8 bases left between them. Germline loops: CDR1 SGHTA, CDR2 FQGNSA. The CDR3 contains 12 residues. CDR3 amino acids: CASSSGQYGYTF. As DNA, the CDR3 is TGTGCCAGCAGCTCCGGACAGTATGGCTACACCTTC.

This clonotype was seen at least ten times. V and J are TRBV7-2 and TRBJ2-3; D is undetermined. The V end lost 4 bases, the J end lost 3 bases, and 5 bases lay between the germline ends. This CDR3 comprises 12 residues. Germline CDR1 SGHTA, CDR2 FQGNSA. The chain's CDR3 is CASSSGTDTQYF. The CDR3 DNA follows: TGTGCCAGCAGCTCCGGAACAGATACGCAGTATTTT.

This clonotype has a handful of counts. The chain recombines TRBV6-2 or TRBV6-3 with TRBJ2-3; D might be TRBD2 (5 bases). CDR1 MNHEY and CDR2 SVGEGT come from the germline V gene. The CDR3 totals 15 residues. V was pared by 2 bases and J by 4 bases, with 13 bases between. The CDR3 DNA is TGTGCCAGCAGTTACCCCAAGATGGAGGCAGATACGCAGTATTTT. The encoded protein is CASSYPKMEADTQYF.

The chain uses TRBV28 and TRBJ1-1, with D possibly being TRBD1 (5 bases). Looked up from germline, CDR1 is MDHEN and CDR2 is SYDVKM. Trimming removed 6 bases from V and 7 bases from J, with 12 bases in between. The CDR3 has 12 amino acids. The CDR3 spells CASSTSRGEAFF. DNA for the CDR3: TGTGCCAGCAGCACCTCTAGGGGTGAAGCTTTCTTT.